A selection of T cell receptor beta chains follows, all from one sample in a study of T cell repertoires in cytomegalovirus infection. TCRdb re-called the reads through MiXCR, storing one row per CDR3 protein. Here the sample spans about 450,000 distinct CDR3 sequences, approximately 33% being singletons. The sequencing sample was made of PBMCs. The receptors come from a human donor in good health (CMV status not recorded). Some clones in this sample may be carry-over from other donors' samples. Each CDR3 is given with its conserved first and last residue. D genes are given only for firm matches. Rows give clone size only sometimes, using once, few, many, or a class for an expanded clone.

d_call | j_call | v_call | clone_size | cdr3_aa | cdr3_nt
TRBD2 | TRBJ2-3 | TRBV7-2 | NA | CASSLEAASGGAFLSTDTQYF | TGTGCCAGCAGCTTAGAGGCCGCTAGCGGGGGGGCCTTTCTGTCCACAGATACGCAGTATTTT
NA | TRBJ1-6 | TRBV10-3 | few | CAISDGRETYNSPLHF | TGTGCCATCAGTGACGGCCGGGAGACCTATAATTCACCCCTCCACTTT
NA | TRBJ2-7 | TRBV11-2 | many | CASSRPAGRGEQYF | TGTGCCAGCAGCCGCCCCGCTGGGAGAGGCGAGCAGTACTTC
NA | TRBJ2-5 | TRBV5-1 | NA | CASSRFDRNQETQYF | TGCGCCAGCAGCAGATTCGACAGGAATCAAGAGACCCAGTACTTC
NA | TRBJ2-5 | TRBV19 | NA | CASSIGGRGDQETQYF | TGTGCCAGTAGTATAGGGGGCAGGGGGGACCAAGAGACCCAGTACTTC
TRBD2 | TRBJ2-3 | TRBV27 | NA | CASSTSAGGRDTQYF | TGTGCCAGCAGCACTTCAGCGGGGGGGCGGGATACGCAGTATTTT
TRBD1 | TRBJ1-3 | TRBV20-1 | once | CSARLGQSSGNTIYF | TGCAGTGCTAGACTGGGACAGAGCTCTGGAAACACCATATATTTT
TRBD1 | TRBJ1-1 | TRBV6-6 | NA | CASSYPGTGGTEAFF | TGTGCCAGCAGTTACCCCGGGACAGGGGGCACTGAAGCTTTCTTT
TRBD2 | TRBJ2-3 | TRBV6-2/TRBV6-3 | NA | CASTPGGGLADTQYF | TGTGCCAGCACCCCTGGGGGGGGATTAGCAGATACGCAGTATTTT
NA | TRBJ1-2 | TRBV2 | NA | CASSEPGFRYGYTF | TGTGCCAGCAGTGAACCCGGGTTTCGCTATGGCTACACCTTC
NA | TRBJ1-3 | TRBV7-3 | few | CASSLISRSGNTIYF | TGTGCCAGCAGCTTAATTTCCCGCTCTGGAAACACCATATATTTT
TRBD1 | TRBJ1-2 | TRBV12-3/TRBV12-4 | few | CASSLDRGKSGYTF | TGTGCCAGCAGCCTTGACAGGGGTAAGAGTGGCTACACCTTC
NA | TRBJ2-1 | TRBV5-1 | NA | CASSLSGLNNEQFF | TGCGCCAGCAGCTTGTCCGGGCTAAACAATGAGCAGTTCTTC
TRBD1 | TRBJ1-4 | TRBV7-2 | many | CASSPQGQGAEKLFF | TGTGCCAGCAGCCCCCAGGGACAGGGCGCAGAAAAACTGTTTTTT
NA | TRBJ2-1 | TRBV10-3 | NA | CAISAGGGGNNEQFF | TGTGCCATCAGTGCTGGGGGGGGCGGAAACAATGAGCAGTTCTTC
TRBD1 | TRBJ2-2 | TRBV5-6 | NA | CASRRTGADTGELFF | TGTGCCAGCAGGAGGACAGGGGCGGACACCGGGGAGCTGTTTTTT
TRBD1 | TRBJ2-7 | TRBV7-6 | many | CASSLLHRGAGSYEQYF | TGTGCCAGCAGCTTACTCCACAGGGGAGCCGGCTCCTACGAGCAGTACTTC
NA | TRBJ1-1 | TRBV7-9 | many | CASTPTRASNTEAFF | TGTGCCAGCACCCCAACGAGGGCCTCGAACACTGAAGCTTTCTTT
NA | TRBJ1-1 | TRBV12-3/TRBV12-4 | few | CASSTRGGGNTEAFF | TGTGCCAGCAGTACCCGGGGGGGAGGGAACACTGAAGCTTTCTTT
NA | TRBJ2-5 | TRBV12-3/TRBV12-4 | few | CASKLKGAGETQYF | TGTGCCAGCAAACTAAAAGGGGCTGGGGAGACCCAGTACTTC
NA | TRBJ1-5 | TRBV6-1 | NA | CASSEAGTYQPQHF | TGTGCCAGCAGTGAAGCAGGGACTTATCAGCCCCAGCATTTT
NA | TRBJ2-5 | TRBV7-6 | few | CASSLESVGQETQYF | TGTGCCAGCAGCTTAGAATCGGTCGGCCAAGAGACCCAGTACTTC
TRBD1 | TRBJ2-5 | TRBV11-2 | many | CASSLAPTGQETQYF | TGTGCCAGCAGCTTAGCCCCGACAGGGCAAGAGACCCAGTACTTC
TRBD2 | TRBJ2-5 | TRBV11-2 | NA | CASSLRGLAGKETQYF | TGTGCCAGCAGCTTACGAGGACTAGCGGGCAAAGAGACCCAGTACTTC
TRBD1 | TRBJ1-2 | TRBV29-1 | NA | CSVEEGAQGYYGYTF | TGCAGCGTTGAAGAGGGGGCACAGGGGTACTATGGCTACACCTTC
NA | TRBJ1-1 | TRBV14 | NA | CASSQASNTEAFF | TGTGCCAGCAGCCAAGCCTCGAACACTGAAGCTTTCTTT
NA | TRBJ1-5 | TRBV6-2/TRBV6-3 | NA | CASRAQGQPQHF | TGTGCCAGCAGAGCGCAGGGTCAGCCCCAGCATTTT
NA | TRBJ2-1 | TRBV6-2/TRBV6-3 | few | CASSELGAGDYNEQFF | TGTGCCAGCAGTGAATTGGGTGCAGGGGACTACAATGAGCAGTTCTTC
NA | TRBJ2-5 | TRBV7-2 | many | CASRIWGAGETQYF | TGTGCCAGCAGGATTTGGGGGGCCGGAGAGACCCAGTACTTC
NA | TRBJ2-1 | TRBV19 | NA | CASSIGDTRYNEQFF | TGTGCCAGTAGTATTGGGGACACCCGATACAATGAGCAGTTCTTC
NA | TRBJ1-1 | TRBV7-3 | many | CASSWQANTEAFF | TGTGCCAGCAGCTGGCAGGCGAACACTGAAGCTTTCTTT
NA | TRBJ1-4 | TRBV5-1 | few | CASSLDLQSEKLFF | TGCGCCAGCAGCTTGGATCTCCAGAGTGAAAAACTGTTTTTT
NA | TRBJ1-4 | TRBV5-1 | NA | CASSRRQDKANEKLFF | TGCGCCAGCAGCCGACGACAGGACAAAGCTAATGAAAAACTGTTTTTT
NA | TRBJ2-5 | TRBV19 | few | CASNQVIKETQYF | TGTGCCAGTAATCAGGTGATCAAAGAGACCCAGTACTTC
NA | TRBJ1-2 | TRBV6-1 | many | CASSEVGPPNYGYTF | TGTGCCAGCAGTGAAGTCGGGCCCCCTAACTATGGCTACACCTTC
NA | TRBJ1-5 | TRBV5-4 | NA | CASSLRAPGLRDPTNQPQHF | TGTGCCAGCAGCTTGAGGGCCCCTGGGCTCCGGGACCCCACCAATCAGCCCCAGCATTTT
TRBD1 | TRBJ2-1 | TRBV4-3 | NA | CASSQDPDRGNEQFF | TGCGCCAGCAGCCAAGATCCCGACAGGGGCAATGAGCAGTTCTTC
NA | TRBJ1-1 | TRBV5-4 | NA | CASSLGGPADTEAFF | TGTGCCAGCAGCTTGGGGGGGCCGGCTGACACTGAAGCTTTCTTT
NA | TRBJ2-2 | TRBV15 | NA | CATSRDRAGTGELFF | TGTGCCACCAGCAGAGATAGGGCGGGGACCGGGGAGCTGTTTTTT